Following are 18 T cell receptor beta chains from one sample sequenced in a study of CD8+ T cells in alopecia areata. As for treatment: oral pan-JAK inhibitor, 5-10 mg twice daily. TCR sequencing used cDNA made by reverse transcription of extracted RNA. Assay used: immunoSEQ multiplex PCR; TCRdb lists only in-frame clones, some missing. The sample has about 70,000 clones, 29% seen once; the top ten hold just under 15%. The sample in question was CD8+ T cells sorted from blood, obtained at week 4, from a patient treated with tofacitinib. The receptor set was obtained from a human donor with alopecia areata.

This rearrangement joins TRBV30 to TRBJ1-2; TRBD1 aligns across 12 bases. The J segment lost 6 bases and the V segment lost 0 bases, leaving 5 bases of the junction unmatched. Germline CDR1 reads GTSNPN; CDR2 reads SVGIG (reference sequence). CDR3 length equals 15 residues. The CDR3 here is CAWSVRDRGLDGYTF. CDR3 nucleotide sequence: TGTGCCTGGAGTGTACGGGACAGGGGGCTGGATGGCTACACCTTC.

The genes are TRBV25-1 and TRBJ1-1; D not certain. The germline V gene encodes CDR1 MGHDK and CDR2 SYGVNS. The CDR3 loop spans 13 amino acids. V was cut by 3 bases and J by 0 bases, with 5 bases left in between. The CDR3 nucleotides read TGTGCCAGCAGTGACGGAGTGAACACTGAAGCTTTCTTT. Its protein product is CASSDGVNTEAFF.

This clone has only one observation. The V gene is TRBV27, the J gene TRBJ2-5; D not resolved. The CDR3 covers 11 residues. Germline V CDR1 and CDR2: MNHEY, SMNVEV (reference sequence). V lost 3 bases and J 6 bases, leaving 5 bases between the germline ends. The CDR3 region is CASSLGKTQYF. CDR3 DNA: TGTGCCAGCAGTTTGGGAAAGACCCAGTACTTC.

The sample holds a few counts of this clone. This chain joins TRBV29-1 and TRBJ2-7, with 12 bases identical to TRBD2. Germline V gene sequence: CDR1 SQVTM, CDR2 ANQGSEA. The CDR3 contains 15 residues. The V gene end was trimmed by 3 bases and the J gene end by 1 base; junction bases not matched to a gene: 4. CDR3 loop: CSVETSGRTSYEQYF. CDR3 coding DNA: TGCAGCGTTGAGACTAGCGGGAGAACTTCCTACGAGCAGTACTTC.

This clone was seen ten or more times. With a far larger clone one base away, a read error is the likely cause. This chain links TRBV5-8 with TRBJ1-1, with D possibly being TRBD1 (5 bases). Germline CDR1 reads SGHTS; CDR2 reads YDEGEE. The CDR3 spans 12 residues. Trimming took 2 bases from V and 4 from J, leaving 6 bases between them. The CDR3 sequence: CASSFGTTEAFF. CDR3 bases: TGTGCCAGCAGCTTCGGGACCACTGAAGCTTTCTTT.

The chain uses TRBV1 and TRBJ1-5; the table calls TRBD1, which could not be checked here. TRBV1 is a pseudogene locus. The CDR3 consists of 20 residues. The CDR3 DNA reads TGCACCAGCAGCCATCTCATTCCGGGACAAGGAGATAGTTTGAATCAGCCCCAGCATTTT. Translating it yields CTSSHLIPGQGDSLNQPQHF.

This clone was seen only a few times. This CDR3 reads CASSAPGQPQHF. The CDR3 nucleotides read TGTGCCAGCAGCGCCCCAGGACAGCCCCAGCATTTT. V and J are TRBV7-9 and TRBJ1-5, with D uncertain. V was clipped by 5 bases and J by 7 bases, with 9 bases between them. This CDR3 region has 12 residues. Germline CDR1 and CDR2: SEHNR and FQNEAQ (reference sequence).

The chain combines TRBV2 with TRBJ1-4; maybe TRBD1 (5 bases). The germline V and J ends were trimmed by 10 bases and 4 bases, with 10 bases remaining between them. CDR1 SNHLY and CDR2 FYNNEI come from the germline V gene. This CDR3 spans 12 amino acids. The DNA of the CDR3 is TGTGCCACCGGGGGGAATAATGAAAAACTGTTTTTT. Protein: CATGGNNEKLFF.

The rearrangement links TRBV6-6 to TRBJ2-1, with 11 bases matching TRBD2. The CDR3 extends over 16 amino acids. From germline, CDR1 is MNHNY and CDR2 SVGAGI (reference sequence). Losses at the gene ends were 8 bases for V and 2 bases for J; bases not matched to a gene: 8. CDR3 nucleotide sequence: TGTGCCAGCGGACTTCCGGGACTAGCGGCCTACAATGAGCAGTTCTTC. Amino acids: CASGLPGLAAYNEQFF.

Points on this clone: The identical CDR3 is also encoded by other nucleotide sequences in the sample. This chain joins TRBV29-1 and TRBJ2-2, with D unclear. CDR1 and CDR2 from the germline V gene are SQVTM and ANQGSEA. There are 10 residues in the CDR3. The V end was cut by 6 bases, the J end by 6 bases, with 5 bases between. The CDR3 nucleotides read TGCAGCGTACTTTCCGGGGAGCTGTTTTTT. As protein: CSVLSGELFF.

This clone has a handful of counts. The chain carries TRBV4-1 and TRBJ2-5, with TRBD1 matching over 7 bases. V lost 5 bases to trimming and J lost 3 bases; unmatched junction nucleotides: 3. The CDR3 contains 13 residues. Germline-derived CDR1 and CDR2 are MGHRA and YSYEKL. The CDR3, as DNA: TGCGCCAGCAGCGAACAGGGGAAAGAGACCCAGTACTTC. Protein product: CASSEQGKETQYF.

This clone appeared a few times. Other DNA sequences in the same sample also yield this CDR3. This chain joins TRBV4-3 and TRBJ1-4; tentative D call: TRBD1 (6 bases). From germline, CDR1 is LGHNA and CDR2 YSLEER. The CDR3 runs 14 residues. Deletions cut 4 bases from V and 8 bases from J, with 14 bases between. The chain's CDR3 is CASSPRGYEEKLFF. The CDR3 DNA follows: TGCGCCAGCAGCCCCAGGGGATACGAGGAAAAACTGTTTTTT.

V is TRBV2 and J is TRBJ2-7; no reliable D call. Germline CDR1 and CDR2: SNHLY and FYNNEI. The CDR3 is made up of 12 amino acids. The germline V and J ends were trimmed by 6 bases and 7 bases, with 13 bases remaining between them. DNA of the CDR3: TGTGCCAGCAGCCTACGTTGGGTAGAGCAGTACTTC. It specifies CASSLRWVEQYF.

The chain carries TRBV30 and TRBJ2-7; 8 bases agree with TRBD2. The CDR3 covers 14 residues. The germline V gene encodes CDR1 GTSNPN and CDR2 SVGIG (reference sequence). Trimming took 4 bases from V and 6 from J; bases not matched to a gene: 11. The CDR3 spells CAWTLGKGLGEQYF. The CDR3 DNA follows: TGTGCCTGGACCCTGGGGAAGGGACTAGGCGAGCAGTACTTC.

This clone was seen more than once but under ten times. The chain is built from TRBV25-1 and TRBJ2-4, with a possible D match to TRBD2 (6 bases). Germline V gene data show CDR1 as MGHDK and CDR2 as SYGVNS. This CDR3 comprises 15 residues. Deletions cut 4 bases from V and 0 bases from J, with 10 bases between. The CDR3 sequence is CASSGLVLAKNIQYF. CDR3 bases: TGTGCCAGCAGTGGACTAGTGCTAGCCAAAAACATTCAGTACTTC. The whole variable domain, remainder taken from reference TRBV25-1 and TRBJ2-4, is EADIYQTPRYLVIGTGKKITLECSQTMGHDKMYWYQQDPGMELHLIHYSYGVNSTEKGDLSSESTVSRIRTEHFPLTLESARPSHTSQYLCASSGLVLAKNIQYFGAGTRLSVL.

The J gene is TRBJ2-7, the V gene TRBV27, with 7 bases identical to TRBD2. Germline CDR1 and CDR2: MNHEY and SMNVEV (reference sequence). The CDR3 is 15 amino acids. V lost 5 bases to trimming and J lost 7 bases; unmatched junction nucleotides: 14. The DNA of the CDR3 is TGTGCCAGCAGTCCCCGGGGTAGCGGGCCCCGGGAGCAGTACTTC. It specifies CASSPRGSGPREQYF.

This chain connects TRBV29-1 to TRBJ2-3; 7 nucleotides line up with TRBD2. V gave up 6 bases and J gave up 6 bases; unmatched junction bases: 9. Germline CDR1 and CDR2: SQVTM and ANQGSEA. The CDR3 runs 13 residues. The CDR3 DNA sequence: TGCAGCGTAGACGGGAGGCCGGCGGATACGCAGTATTTT. Translation gives CSVDGRPADTQYF.

V usage is TRBV30 and J usage is TRBJ1-5; D gene ambiguous. V dropped 5 bases and J dropped 4 bases, with 12 bases sitting between them. The germline V gene has CDR1 GTSNPN and CDR2 SVGIG (reference sequence). The CDR3 covers 13 residues. CDR3 DNA sequence: TGTGCCTGGGGGGAGGGATGGAATCAGCCCCAGCATTTT. The encoded protein is CAWGEGWNQPQHF.